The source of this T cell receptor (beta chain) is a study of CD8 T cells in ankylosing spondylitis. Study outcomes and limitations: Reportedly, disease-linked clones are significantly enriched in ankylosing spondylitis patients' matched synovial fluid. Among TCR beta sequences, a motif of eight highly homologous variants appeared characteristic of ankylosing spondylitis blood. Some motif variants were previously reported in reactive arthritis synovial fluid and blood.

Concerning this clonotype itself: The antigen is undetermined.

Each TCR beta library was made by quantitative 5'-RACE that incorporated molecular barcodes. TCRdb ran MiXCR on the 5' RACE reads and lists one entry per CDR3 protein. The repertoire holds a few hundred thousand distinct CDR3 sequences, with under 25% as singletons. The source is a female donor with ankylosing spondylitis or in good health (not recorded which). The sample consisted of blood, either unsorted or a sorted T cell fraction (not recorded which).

The CDR3 DNA follows: TGTGCCAGCAGTGACACGCCGGGGTCCTACAATGAGCAGTTCTTC. Protein product: CASSDTPGSYNEQFF. V is TRBV6-4 and J is TRBJ2-1; a possible D gene is TRBD2 (5 bases). The CDR3 is made up of 15 amino acids. V was shortened by 2 bases and J by 1 base, with 9 bases between the two germline ends. Germline CDR1 and CDR2: MRHNA and SNTAGT.